Sequencing of this T cell receptor (beta chain) was carried out in a study of blood T cell repertoires in COVID-19. TCRdb keeps only in-frame clones here, not all; method: immunoSEQ multiplex PCR. The sample lists 70,000 to 90,000 clones; about 89% were seen once. Recruits, aged about 18 to 95 years, lived in some 25 US areas. Cohorts were assigned according to the clinical history that participants reported. This clonotype was sampled from a woman in her forties or fifties with acute COVID-19. The specimen sequenced was PBMCs or T cells enriched from blood (not recorded which).

The CDR3 region has the DNA TGTGCCAGCTCGGGAGGGGACGAGCAGTACTTC. Translation gives CASSGGDEQYF. The chain uses TRBV18 and TRBJ2-7; 7 positions match TRBD2. V was pared by 6 bases and J by 5 bases, with 1 base of the junction left unmatched. Germline CDR1 KGHSH, CDR2 LQKENI. The CDR3 loop spans 11 amino acids. Based on the CDR3 plus reference TRBV18 and TRBJ2-7, the full variable domain is NAGVMQNPRHLVRRRGQEARLRCSPMKGHSHVYWYRQLPEEGLKFMVYLQKENIIDESGMPKERFSAEFPKEGPSILRIQQVVRGDSAAYFCASSGGDEQYFGPGTRLTVT.